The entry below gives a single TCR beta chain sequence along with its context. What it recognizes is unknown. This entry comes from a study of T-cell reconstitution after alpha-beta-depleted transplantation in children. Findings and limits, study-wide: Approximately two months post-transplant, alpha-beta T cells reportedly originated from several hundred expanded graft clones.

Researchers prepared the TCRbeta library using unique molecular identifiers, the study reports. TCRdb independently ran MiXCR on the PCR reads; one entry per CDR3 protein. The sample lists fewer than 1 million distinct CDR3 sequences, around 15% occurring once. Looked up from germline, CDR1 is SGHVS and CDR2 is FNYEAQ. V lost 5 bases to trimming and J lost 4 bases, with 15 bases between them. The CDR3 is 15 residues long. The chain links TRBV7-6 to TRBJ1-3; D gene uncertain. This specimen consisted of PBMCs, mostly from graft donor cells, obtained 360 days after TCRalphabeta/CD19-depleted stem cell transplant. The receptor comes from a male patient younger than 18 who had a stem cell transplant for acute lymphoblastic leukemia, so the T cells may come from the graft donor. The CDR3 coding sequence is TGTGCCAGCAGCCCCGCGGGGTTTTCCGGAAACACCATATATTTT. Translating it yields CASSPAGFSGNTIYF. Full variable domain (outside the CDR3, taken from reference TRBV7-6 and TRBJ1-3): GAGVSQSPRYKVTKRGQDVALRCDPISGHVSLYWYRQALGQGPEFLTYFNYEAQQDKSGLPNDRFSAERPEGSISTLTIQRTEQRDSAMYRCASSPAGFSGNTIYFGEGSWLTVV.